The clone carrying this T cell receptor beta chain was picked up one time. Its specificity is not known. Investigators took roughly 10 milliliters of peripheral blood from every donor. These data come from a study of blood T cells in healthy people across ages. For the second PCR, which ran for about 6 to 11 cycles, a sample-barcoded 5' primer and a J-beta primer mix were used. All cDNA molecules were each tagged by a template-switch adaptor with 12 random nucleotides. One entry per CDR3 protein, called by TCRdb with MiXCR from the 5' RACE reads. The sample comprises approximately 1,100,000 distinct CDR3 sequences, less than 50% of which are singletons, and approximately 19% rests with the top ten. From germline, CDR1 is DFQATT and CDR2 SNEGSKA (reference sequence). Trimming took off 2 bases at V and 0 bases at J, with 11 bases between the two ends. The CDR3 loop spans 16 amino acids. Regarding the study as a whole: Diversity of TCR beta per million T cells declined in a roughly linear way with age.

The sequence derives from a woman aged 55-70 years in good health. Sequenced: blood. The J gene is TRBJ1-6, the V gene TRBV20-1; D gene unclear. The CDR3 nucleotides are TGCAGTGCTAGAAGGGCCGTAGGCTCCTATAATTCACCCCTCCACTTT. It specifies CSARRAVGSYNSPLHF.